A single sample is the source of the 18 T cell receptor beta chains below, sequenced in a study of cytomegalovirus exposure and HLA in healthy donors. This PCR relied on a set of 60 Vbeta primers and 13 Jbeta primers. The protocol was immunoSEQ multiplex PCR, while the TCRdb copy is restricted to in-frame clones and leaves out a portion. In the table there are 150,000 to 200,000 clones, around 74% of which are singletons. Sequencing input: PBMCs. The receptors were sampled from a woman aged 30 to 39 in good health and CMV-seronegative.

This sequence joins TRBV9 and TRBJ1-5; D is unclear. The germline V and J ends were trimmed by 0 bases and 0 bases, with 13 bases remaining between them. This CDR3 comprises 17 residues. CDR1 is SGDLS and CDR2 is YYNGEE in the germline V gene. CDR3 DNA sequence: TGTGCCAGCAGCGTAGGTTTGGGAGGTAATAGCAATCAGCCCCAGCATTTT. Translating it yields CASSVGLGGNSNQPQHF.

The chain joins TRBV5-6 to TRBJ1-6; a possible D gene is TRBD1 (5 bases). The CDR3 has 13 residues. With 4 bases removed from V and 10 bases from J, the gap between germline ends came to 12 bases. The germline V gene encodes CDR1 SGHDT and CDR2 YYEEEE. DNA of the CDR3: TGTGCCAGCAGCGGGGCGAAAGACTCACCCCTCCACTTT. Translation: CASSGAKDSPLHF. Full variable domain (outside the CDR3, taken from reference TRBV5-6 and TRBJ1-6): DAGVTQSPTHLIKTRGQQVTLRCSPKSGHDTVSWYQQALGQGPQFIFQYYEEEERQRGNFPDRFSGHQFPNYSSELNVNALLLGDSALYLCASSGAKDSPLHFGNGTRLTVT.

CDR3 region: CASSSGQGGLGYTF. The DNA for the CDR3 is TGTGCCAGCAGCTCGGGACAGGGGGGGCTAGGCTACACCTTC. The chain couples TRBV7-9 to TRBJ1-2; 11 bases match TRBD1. J was trimmed by 8 bases and V by 4 bases; bases with no gene match: 6. The V gene's germline CDR1 is SEHNR and CDR2 FQNEAQ (reference sequence). The CDR3 covers 14 residues.

This clone was recorded a few times. The chain joins TRBV5-1 to TRBJ1-1, with D maybe TRBD1 (6 bases). The V and J ends lost 4 bases and 7 bases respectively, with 14 bases between them. Germline values: CDR1 SGHRS, CDR2 YFSETQ. The CDR3 is 13 residues long. The CDR3, as DNA: TGCGCCAGCAGCCAGGGGCCAGATTATGAAGCTTTCTTT. Translating it yields CASSQGPDYEAFF. Looking up the rest from reference TRBV5-1 and TRBJ1-1 gives the full variable domain: KAGVTQTPRYLIKTRGQQVTLSCSPISGHRSVSWYQQTPGQGLQFLFEYFSETQRNKGNFPGRFSGRQFSNSRSEMNVSTLELGDSALYLCASSQGPDYEAFFGQGTRLTVV.

In its sample, this clone was seen once. J is TRBJ2-3 and V is TRBV7-6; weak D call: TRBD2 (7 bases). Looked up from germline, CDR1 is SGHVS and CDR2 is FNYEAQ. Trimming cost V 3 bases and J 0 bases, with 13 bases left between them. The CDR3 consists of 16 residues. Written as DNA, the CDR3 is TGTGCCAGCAGCTTTTCGGGGGGCCGTAGCACAGATACGCAGTATTTT. It codes for CASSFSGGRSTDTQYF.

This chain uses TRBV4-2 with TRBJ1-1, with 7 bases that match TRBD1. CDR1 is LGHNA, CDR2 YNFKEQ, per germline. V lost 1 base and J lost 3; bases outside the gene matches: 5. This CDR3 is 15 amino acids long. The CDR3 DNA reads as TGTGCCAGCAGCCAAGGAGGGGGCTGGGACACTGAAGCTTTCTTT. It codes for CASSQGGGWDTEAFF.

This clone was counted only a few times. The chain employs TRBV6-1 and TRBJ1-5; 7 positions agree with TRBD1. The CDR3 spans 12 residues. The germline V gene encodes CDR1 MNHNS and CDR2 SASEGT. V shed 6 bases and J 4 bases; nucleotides not matched to a gene: 0. In DNA form, the CDR3 reads TGTGCCAGCAGACAGGGGAATCAGCCCCAGCATTTT. It codes for CASRQGNQPQHF.

V usage is TRBV25-1 and J usage is TRBJ1-5; TRBD1 might be the D (5 bases). CDR3 length: 13 residues. Germline CDR1 MGHDK, CDR2 SYGVNS. V lost 1 base and J 5 bases, leaving 6 bases between the germline ends. DNA for the CDR3: TGTGCCAGCAGTGAATGGGGGGATCAGCCCCAGCATTTT. Its translation: CASSEWGDQPQHF.

V is TRBV6-5 and J is TRBJ1-1, with 7 nucleotides matching TRBD1. CDR3 size: 11 residues. J was trimmed by 8 bases and V by 6 bases; bases with no gene match: 3. CDR1 and CDR2 from the germline V gene are MNHEY and SVGAGI. CDR3: CASRTTGEAFF. The CDR3 DNA reads TGTGCCAGCAGAACGACAGGGGAAGCTTTCTTT.

The chain couples TRBV29-1 to TRBJ1-2; 7 bases agree with TRBD1. The CDR3 is 11 residues long. J gave up 6 bases and V 7 bases, and 5 bases lay outside the gene matches. Germline CDR1 reads SQVTM; CDR2 reads ANQGSEA. CDR3 DNA: TGCAGCGCTCAGGGGGGTAATGGCTACACCTTC. Its translation: CSAQGGNGYTF. The full variable domain, in which reference TRBV29-1 and TRBJ1-2 provide the parts outside the CDR3, is SAVISQKPSRDICQRGTSLTIQCQVDSQVTMMFWYRQQPGQSLTLIATANQGSEATYESGFVIDKFPISRPNLTFSTLTVSNMSPEDSSIYLCSAQGGNGYTFGSGTRLTVV.

For this clone: Germline and junction disagree at one end, which may indicate a read error. V and J are TRBV7-7 and TRBJ2-3; 11 bases fit TRBD2. This CDR3 region has 15 residues. CDR1 SSHAT and CDR2 FNYEAQ come from the germline V gene (reference sequence). The CDR3 DNA follows: TGTGCTAGCAGCTTAGTAGCGGGGGGGATAGATACGCAGTATTTT. Translation gives CASSLVAGGIDTQYF.

This chain uses TRBV5-1 with TRBJ2-7; 11 bases align to TRBD2. J was trimmed by 7 bases and V by 2 bases; bases with no gene match: 11. CDR3 length: 16 residues. From germline, CDR1 is SGHRS and CDR2 YFSETQ. CDR3 DNA: TGCGCCAGCAGCTTTGGGGGACTAGCGGCGCCTCAGGAGCAGTACTTC. Its translation is CASSFGGLAAPQEQYF.

The sample holds one count of this clone. The chain has TRBV2 and TRBJ1-3; 9 bases map to TRBD1. The CDR3 spans 17 residues. Germline CDR1 SNHLY, CDR2 FYNNEI. Unmatched junction bases numbered 9, after V lost 6 bases and J lost 0 bases. The DNA of the CDR3 is TGTGCCAGCAGGGGAGGGACAGGGACCTTCTCTGGAAACACCATATATTTT. It translates to CASRGGTGTFSGNTIYF.

The chain links TRBV14 to TRBJ1-2, with D hard to call. Germline assignment: CDR1 SGHDN and CDR2 FVKESK. The V end lost 0 bases, the J end lost 8 bases, and 13 bases lay between the germline ends. This CDR3 is built from 14 residues. CDR3: CASSQDRVRGGYTF. The CDR3 DNA reads as TGTGCCAGCAGCCAAGATCGGGTAAGAGGCGGCTACACCTTC.

The J gene is TRBJ2-5, the V gene TRBV11-1; 7 bases map to TRBD2. Germline lookup yields CDR1 SGHAT and CDR2 FQDESV (reference sequence). The V segment lost 1 base and the J segment 5 bases; nucleotides outside the gene matches: 10. There are 16 residues in the CDR3. CDR3 protein: CASSLEVSGGRETQYF. CDR3 in DNA: TGTGCCAGCAGCTTAGAAGTTTCGGGGGGAAGGGAGACCCAGTACTTC.

V gene TRBV11-3 combines with J gene TRBJ1-1, with a weak D call TRBD1 (5 bases). CDR3 length: 15 residues. Trimming took 5 bases from V and 3 from J, leaving 16 bases between them. Germline CDR1 reads SGHNT; CDR2 reads YENEEA. The CDR3 protein is CASSLRGGPHTEAFF. The CDR3 DNA reads TGTGCCAGCAGCCTTCGGGGGGGTCCCCACACTGAAGCTTTCTTT.

The chain employs TRBV18 and TRBJ1-2; TRBD1 aligns across 7 bases. In germline, CDR1 is KGHSH, CDR2 LQKENI. The CDR3 runs to 14 residues. J was trimmed by 0 bases and V by 3 bases; bases with no gene match: 1. The CDR3 protein is CASSPGTANYGYTF. The CDR3 bases are TGTGCCAGCTCACCCGGGACAGCTAACTATGGCTACACCTTC.

The V call is TRBV6-5, the J call TRBJ1-2, with 10 bases that match TRBD1. The V segment lost 8 bases and the J segment 7 bases; nucleotides outside the gene matches: 13. Germline loops: CDR1 MNHEY, CDR2 SVGAGI. The CDR3 extends over 15 amino acids. CDR3 amino acids: CASRKPGTGVGGYTF. CDR3 nucleotide sequence: TGTGCCAGCCGTAAGCCCGGGACAGGGGTAGGTGGCTACACCTTC.